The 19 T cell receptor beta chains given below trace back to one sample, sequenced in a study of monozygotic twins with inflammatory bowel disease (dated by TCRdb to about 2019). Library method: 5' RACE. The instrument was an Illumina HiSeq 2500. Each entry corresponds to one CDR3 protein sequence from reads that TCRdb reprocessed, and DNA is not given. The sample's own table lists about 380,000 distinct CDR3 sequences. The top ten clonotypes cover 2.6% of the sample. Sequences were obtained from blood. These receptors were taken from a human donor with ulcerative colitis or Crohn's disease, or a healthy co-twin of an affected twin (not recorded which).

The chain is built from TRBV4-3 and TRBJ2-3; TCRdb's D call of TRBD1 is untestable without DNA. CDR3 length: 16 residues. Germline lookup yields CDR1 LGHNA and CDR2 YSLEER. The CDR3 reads CASSQEPGGLTDTQYF.

The CDR3 reads CATSTGLAGTDTQYF. The chain employs TRBV15 and TRBJ2-3; TCRdb gives TRBD2 as the D gene, but with no DNA this cannot be confirmed. This CDR3 has 15 amino acids. CDR1 and CDR2 from the germline V gene are LNHNV and YYDKDF (reference sequence).

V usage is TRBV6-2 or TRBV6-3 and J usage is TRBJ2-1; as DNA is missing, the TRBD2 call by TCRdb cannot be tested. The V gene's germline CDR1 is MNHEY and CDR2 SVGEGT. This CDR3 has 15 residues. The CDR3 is CASSYTPRRGGEQFF.

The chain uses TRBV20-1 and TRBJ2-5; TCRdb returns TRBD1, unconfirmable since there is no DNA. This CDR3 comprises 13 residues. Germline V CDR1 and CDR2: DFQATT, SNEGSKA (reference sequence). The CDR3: CSARPGYRETQYF.

This CDR3 is CASSPGGSEQFF. The gene calls are TRBV7-3 and TRBJ2-1; no DNA is available, so the TRBD1 call from TCRdb remains unchecked. Germline CDR1 SGHTA, CDR2 FQGTGA. The CDR3 has 12 amino acids.

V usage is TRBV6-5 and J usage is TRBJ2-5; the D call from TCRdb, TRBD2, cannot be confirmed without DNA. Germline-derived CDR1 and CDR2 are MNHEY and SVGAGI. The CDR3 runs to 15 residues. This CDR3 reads CASSYGLTSRETQYF.

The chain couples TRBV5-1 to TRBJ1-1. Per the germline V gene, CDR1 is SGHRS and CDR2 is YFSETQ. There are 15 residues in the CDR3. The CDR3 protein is CASSLSASENTEAFF.

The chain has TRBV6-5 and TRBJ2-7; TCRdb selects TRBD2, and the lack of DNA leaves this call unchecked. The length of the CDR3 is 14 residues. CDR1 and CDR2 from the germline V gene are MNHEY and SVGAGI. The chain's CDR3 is CASSLRPRDEEQYF.

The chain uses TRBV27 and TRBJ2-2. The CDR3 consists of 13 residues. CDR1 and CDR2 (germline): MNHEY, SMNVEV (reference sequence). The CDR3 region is CASSFWDTGELFF.

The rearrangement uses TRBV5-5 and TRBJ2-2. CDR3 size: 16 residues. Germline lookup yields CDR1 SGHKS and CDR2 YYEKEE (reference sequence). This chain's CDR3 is CASSLAQGLNTGELFF.

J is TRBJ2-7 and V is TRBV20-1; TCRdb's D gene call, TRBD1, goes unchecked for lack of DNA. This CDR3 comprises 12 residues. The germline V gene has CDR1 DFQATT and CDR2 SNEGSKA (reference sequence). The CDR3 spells CSARDGGYEQYF.

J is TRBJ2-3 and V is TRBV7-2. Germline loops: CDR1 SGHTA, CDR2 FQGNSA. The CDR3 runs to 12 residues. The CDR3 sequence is CASSSSTDTQYF.

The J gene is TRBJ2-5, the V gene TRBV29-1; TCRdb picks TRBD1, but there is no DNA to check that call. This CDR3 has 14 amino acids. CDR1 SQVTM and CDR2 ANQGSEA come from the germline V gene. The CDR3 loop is CSVRTGANQETQYF.

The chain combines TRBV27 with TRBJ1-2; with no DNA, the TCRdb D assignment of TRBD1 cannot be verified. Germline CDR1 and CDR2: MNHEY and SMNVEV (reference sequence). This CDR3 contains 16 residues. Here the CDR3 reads CASSPTRDVPNYGYTF.

CDR3 region: CASSQEFTGSPLHF. The rearrangement links TRBV3-1 to TRBJ1-6; TCRdb outputs TRBD1, but without DNA this stays unchecked. Germline CDR1 is LGHDT and CDR2 is YNNKEL (reference sequence). The CDR3 has 14 residues.

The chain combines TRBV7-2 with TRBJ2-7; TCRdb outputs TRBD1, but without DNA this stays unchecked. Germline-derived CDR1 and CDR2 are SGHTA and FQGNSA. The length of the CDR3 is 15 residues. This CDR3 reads CASSLFPGSPYEQYF.

This CDR3 is CASSERLQGTQYF. V usage is TRBV2 and J usage is TRBJ2-5. Germline assignment: CDR1 SNHLY and CDR2 FYNNEI. The CDR3 has 13 residues.

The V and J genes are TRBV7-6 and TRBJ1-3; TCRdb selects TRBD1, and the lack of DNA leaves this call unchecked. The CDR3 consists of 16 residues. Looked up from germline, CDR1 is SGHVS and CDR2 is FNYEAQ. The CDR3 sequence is CASTTPTGLSGNTIYF.

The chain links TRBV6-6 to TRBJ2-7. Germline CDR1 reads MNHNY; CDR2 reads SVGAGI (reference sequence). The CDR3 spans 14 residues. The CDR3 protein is CASSYESLSYEQYF.